The sequence of this T cell receptor (beta chain) was determined in a study of T cells in Graves' hyperthyroidism and ophthalmopathy. There were TCR beta CDR3 regions amplified from RNA transcripts. The TCR CDR3 first-round RT-PCR relied on the HTBI primer set. MiXCR, applied by TCRdb to the multiplex PCR reads, yields one record per CDR3 protein. The repertoire holds nearly 750,000 distinct CDR3 sequences, with 35% as singletons. This clonotype was seen repeatedly, ten times or more. This CDR3 has 15 amino acids. Germline V gene data show CDR1 as MNHNY and CDR2 as SVGAGI (reference sequence). V was shortened by 7 bases and J by 6 bases, with 19 bases between the two germline ends.

The material sequenced was blood. This chain joins TRBV6-6 and TRBJ1-5; D gene uncertain. The clonotype comes from a woman in her thirties or forties with Graves' hyperthyroidism. In DNA, the CDR3 is TGTGCCAGCATGGTTACGGGTCAGCCATTTCAGCCCCAGCATTTT. Amino acid sequence: CASMVTGQPFQPQHF.